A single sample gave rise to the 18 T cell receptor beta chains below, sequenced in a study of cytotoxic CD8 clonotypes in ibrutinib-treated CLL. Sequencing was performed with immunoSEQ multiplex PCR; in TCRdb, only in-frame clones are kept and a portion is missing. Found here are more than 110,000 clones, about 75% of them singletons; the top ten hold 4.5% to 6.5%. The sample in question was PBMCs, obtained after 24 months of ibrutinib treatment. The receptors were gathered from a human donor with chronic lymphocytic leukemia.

The CDR3 here is CASSFGAGELFF. The CDR3 DNA is TGTGCCAGCAGCTTTGGGGCCGGGGAGCTGTTTTTT. The V call is TRBV5-4, the J call TRBJ2-2; D not certain. The ends were cut back, 2 bases at V and 6 bases at J, with 5 bases in the middle. Germline V CDR1 and CDR2: SGHNT, YYREEE (reference sequence). This CDR3 is 12 amino acids long.

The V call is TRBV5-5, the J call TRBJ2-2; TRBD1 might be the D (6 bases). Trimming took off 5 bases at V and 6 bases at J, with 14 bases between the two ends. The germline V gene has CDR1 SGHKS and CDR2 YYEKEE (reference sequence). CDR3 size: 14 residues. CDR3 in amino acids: CASSWDTSPGELFF. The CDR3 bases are TGTGCCAGCAGTTGGGACACATCCCCCGGGGAGCTGTTTTTT.

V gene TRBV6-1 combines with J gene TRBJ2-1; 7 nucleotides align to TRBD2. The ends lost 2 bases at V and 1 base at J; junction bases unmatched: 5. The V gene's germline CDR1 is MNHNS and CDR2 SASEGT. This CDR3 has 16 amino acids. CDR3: CASSEPGGGSYNEQFF. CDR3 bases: TGTGCCAGCAGTGAACCGGGGGGAGGGTCCTACAATGAGCAGTTCTTC.

The chain's CDR3 is CASSPPRARGEKLFF. The CDR3 DNA reads as TGTGCCAGCTCACCTCCCCGGGCGCGTGGTGAAAAACTGTTTTTT. The rearrangement joins TRBV18 to TRBJ1-4, with D hard to call. CDR3 length: 15 residues. Germline V lookup: CDR1 KGHSH, CDR2 LQKENI. V was shortened by 3 bases and J by 7 bases, with 15 bases between the two germline ends.

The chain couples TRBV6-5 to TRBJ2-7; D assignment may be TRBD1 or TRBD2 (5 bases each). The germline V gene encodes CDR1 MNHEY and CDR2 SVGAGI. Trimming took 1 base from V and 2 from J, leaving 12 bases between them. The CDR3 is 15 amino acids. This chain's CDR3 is CASSYLGTGTYEQYF. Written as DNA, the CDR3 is TGTGCCAGCAGTTACTTAGGGACGGGGACCTACGAGCAGTACTTC.

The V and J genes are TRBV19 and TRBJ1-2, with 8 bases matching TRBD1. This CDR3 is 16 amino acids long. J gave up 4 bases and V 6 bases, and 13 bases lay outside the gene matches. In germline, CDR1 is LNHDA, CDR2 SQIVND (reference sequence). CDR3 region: CASRQRQGPTVYGYTF. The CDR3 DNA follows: TGTGCCAGTAGGCAAAGACAGGGGCCGACGGTCTATGGCTACACCTTC.

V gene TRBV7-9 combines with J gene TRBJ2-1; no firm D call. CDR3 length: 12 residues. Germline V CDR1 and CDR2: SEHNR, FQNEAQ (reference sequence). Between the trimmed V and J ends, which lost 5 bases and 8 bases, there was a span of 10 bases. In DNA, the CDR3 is TGTGCCAGCAGCGCGAAGGGTCATGAGCAGTTCTTC. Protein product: CASSAKGHEQFF.

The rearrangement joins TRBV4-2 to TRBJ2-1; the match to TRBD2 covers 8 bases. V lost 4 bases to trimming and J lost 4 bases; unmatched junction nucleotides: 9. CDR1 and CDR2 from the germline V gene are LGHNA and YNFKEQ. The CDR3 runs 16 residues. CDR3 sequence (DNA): TGTGCCAGCAGCCCCCCGGGTAGCGGGAAATACAATGAGCAGTTCTTC. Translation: CASSPPGSGKYNEQFF.

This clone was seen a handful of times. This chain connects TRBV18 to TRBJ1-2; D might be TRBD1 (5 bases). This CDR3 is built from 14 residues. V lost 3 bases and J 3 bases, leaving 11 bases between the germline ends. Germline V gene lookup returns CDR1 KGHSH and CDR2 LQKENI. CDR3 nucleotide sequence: TGTGCCAGCTCACCCTCCGGGGCCCACTATGGCTACACCTTC. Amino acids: CASSPSGAHYGYTF.

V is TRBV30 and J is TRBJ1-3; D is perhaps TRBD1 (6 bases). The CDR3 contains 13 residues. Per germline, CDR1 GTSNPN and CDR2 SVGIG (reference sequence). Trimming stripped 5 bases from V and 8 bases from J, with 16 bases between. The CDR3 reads CAWATGGADTIYF. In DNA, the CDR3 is TGTGCCTGGGCCACGGGGGGGGCGGACACCATATATTTT.

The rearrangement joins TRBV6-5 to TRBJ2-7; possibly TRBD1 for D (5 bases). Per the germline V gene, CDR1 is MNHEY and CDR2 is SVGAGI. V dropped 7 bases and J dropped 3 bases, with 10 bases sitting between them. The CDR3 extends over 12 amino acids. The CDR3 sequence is CASTGSGYEQYF. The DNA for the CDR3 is TGTGCCAGCACAGGGTCGGGCTACGAGCAGTACTTC.

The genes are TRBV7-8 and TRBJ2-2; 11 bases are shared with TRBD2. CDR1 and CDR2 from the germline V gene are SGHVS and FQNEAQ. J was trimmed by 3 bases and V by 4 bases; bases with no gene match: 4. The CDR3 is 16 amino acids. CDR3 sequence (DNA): TGTGCCAGCAGCTCCAATAGCGGGGGGGACACCGGGGAGCTGTTTTTT. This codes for CASSSNSGGDTGELFF.

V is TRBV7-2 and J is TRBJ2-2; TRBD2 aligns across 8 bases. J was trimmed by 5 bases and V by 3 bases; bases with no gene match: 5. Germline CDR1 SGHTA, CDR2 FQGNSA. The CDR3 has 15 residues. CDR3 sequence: CASSFFGGRTGELFF. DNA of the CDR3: TGTGCCAGCAGCTTTTTCGGCGGGAGGACCGGGGAGCTGTTTTTT.

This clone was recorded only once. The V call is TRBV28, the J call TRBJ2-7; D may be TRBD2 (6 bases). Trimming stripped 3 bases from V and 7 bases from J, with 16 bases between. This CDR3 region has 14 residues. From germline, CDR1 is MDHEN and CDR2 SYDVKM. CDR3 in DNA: TGTGCCAGCAGTTTTCGGGGGTCCAGGTGGGAGCAGTACTTC. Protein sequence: CASSFRGSRWEQYF.

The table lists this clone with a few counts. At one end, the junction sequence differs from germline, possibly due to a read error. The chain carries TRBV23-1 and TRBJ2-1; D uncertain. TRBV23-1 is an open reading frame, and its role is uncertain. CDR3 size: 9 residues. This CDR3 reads CASSQSRLF. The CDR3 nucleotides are TGCGCCAGCAGTCAATCGCGCCTCTTC.

The CDR3 spells CASSMWGAHEQYF. The CDR3 DNA sequence: TGTGCCAGTAGTATGTGGGGGGCCCACGAGCAGTACTTC. V and J are TRBV19 and TRBJ2-7; D is possibly TRBD1 or TRBD2 (6 bases each). The CDR3 covers 13 residues. V lost 3 bases and J 5 bases, leaving 11 bases between the germline ends. Germline lookup yields CDR1 LNHDA and CDR2 SQIVND (reference sequence).

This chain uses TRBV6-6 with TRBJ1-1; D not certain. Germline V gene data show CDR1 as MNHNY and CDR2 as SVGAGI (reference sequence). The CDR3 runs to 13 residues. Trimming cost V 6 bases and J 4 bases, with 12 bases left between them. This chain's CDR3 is CASSPRTGTEAFF. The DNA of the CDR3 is TGTGCCAGCAGCCCTCGGACGGGCACTGAAGCTTTCTTT.

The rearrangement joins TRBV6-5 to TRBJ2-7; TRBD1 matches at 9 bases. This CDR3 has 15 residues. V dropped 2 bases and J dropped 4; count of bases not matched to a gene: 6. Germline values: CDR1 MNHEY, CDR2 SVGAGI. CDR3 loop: CASSYGGQGIYEQYF. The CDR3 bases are TGTGCCAGCAGTTACGGGGGACAGGGAATTTACGAGCAGTACTTC.